Described below is a single T cell receptor (beta chain) sequence and its context. The repertoire was sequenced with immunoSEQ multiplex PCR; TCRdb's copy has only in-frame clones and lacks some. The sample contains 100,000 to 150,000 clones, approximately 88% of which appear only once. The data belong to a study of blood T cell repertoires in COVID-19. Whole-study context: Sources were T cells, B-cell-depleted T cells, or PBMCs; the material itself was cDNA or gDNA.

This TCR was sampled from a woman aged 80 or over with acute or convalescent COVID-19. The sequencing input was peripheral blood.

CDR3 residues: CASSFGTGGAYSPLHF. The CDR3, as DNA: TGTGCCAGCAGCTTTGGGACAGGGGGCGCCTATTCACCCCTCCACTTT. The gene calls are TRBV7-2 and TRBJ1-6; 12 bases map to TRBD1. Trimming cost V 3 bases and J 8 bases; bases outside gene matches: 5. CDR3 length: 16 amino acids. Germline lookup yields CDR1 SGHTA and CDR2 FQGNSA.